This T cell receptor (beta chain) comes out of a study of blood T cell repertoires in COVID-19. On the study more broadly: Specimens from acute and convalescent COVID-19 originated in the United States, Italy and Spain. Sample material is recorded as cDNA or gDNA derived from T cells, B-cell-depleted T cells, or PBMCs.

This CDR3 region has 14 residues. V lost 3 bases, J lost 0 bases, and 6 bases lay in between. Per germline, CDR1 LNHDA and CDR2 SQIVND (reference sequence). Study processing details: Cell counts per sample came from amplifying reference gene primers. Assay used: immunoSEQ multiplex PCR; TCRdb lists only in-frame clones, some missing. The V and J calls and clone size are taken from that table; D and trimming were inferred from the DNA. In the table there are 280,000 or so clones, about 91% of which are singletons. The TCR originated in a woman aged 25 to 39 who had recovered from COVID-19. Sequencing input: peripheral blood. V and J are TRBV19 and TRBJ1-5; D not certain. CDR3 protein: CASSIGPSNQPQHF. In DNA form, the CDR3 reads TGTGCCAGTAGTATTGGGCCTAGCAATCAGCCCCAGCATTTT. Full variable domain (outside the CDR3, taken from reference TRBV19 and TRBJ1-5): DGGITQSPKYLFRKEGQNVTLSCEQNLNHDAMYWYRQDPGQGLRLIYYSQIVNDFQKGDIAEGYSVSREKKESFPLTVTSAQKNPTAFYLCASSIGPSNQPQHFGDGTRLSIL.